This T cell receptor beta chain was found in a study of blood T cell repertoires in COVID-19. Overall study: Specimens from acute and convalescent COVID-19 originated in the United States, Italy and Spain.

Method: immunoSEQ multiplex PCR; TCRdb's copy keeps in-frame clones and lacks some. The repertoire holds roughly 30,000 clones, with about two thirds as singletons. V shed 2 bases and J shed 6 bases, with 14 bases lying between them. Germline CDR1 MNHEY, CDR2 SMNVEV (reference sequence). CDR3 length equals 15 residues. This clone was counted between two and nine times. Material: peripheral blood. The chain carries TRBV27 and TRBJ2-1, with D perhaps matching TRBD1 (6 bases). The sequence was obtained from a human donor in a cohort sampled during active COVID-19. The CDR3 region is CASSLGGGLTNEQFF. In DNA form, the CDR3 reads TGTGCCAGCAGTTTAGGGGGCGGGCTTACCAATGAGCAGTTCTTC.